This TCR beta chain was profiled in a study of radiation and T cells in renal cell carcinoma (dated by TCRdb to the early 2020s). Study-level background: In total, some 52 samples underwent TCR beta sequencing: about 26 tumors plus 27 peripheral blood samples. The last blood draw happened 4 weeks after radiation, timed to coincide with nephrectomy. Across all 55 or so samples, 4,016,671 unique CDR3 nucleotide sequences, encoding 2,658,974 unique CDR3 amino acid sequences, were identified. What the authors observed across the whole study: Effects of radiation dose or scheduling on the TCR repertoire could not be addressed with the single-armed trial design. Changes in the blood repertoire were not tracked past 4 weeks after treatment. Top tumor clonotypes rose in blood from baseline to 2 weeks post-radiation, then contracted by 4 weeks, suggesting transient expansion of tumor-resident clones. Because pretreatment tumor biopsies were not available, the baseline intratumoral presence of clonotypes could not be determined.

The sample's time point label is to be understood as: blood 4 weeks post-SBRT, at nephrectomy. The sample's treatment or condition label, decoded: 15 Gy SBRT to primary tumor, nephrectomy 4 weeks later. Samples came from a clinical trial, in which primary renal cell carcinomas received 15 Gy stereotactic body radiation therapy followed by nephrectomy 4 weeks later. To follow tumor-enriched clonotypes, peripheral blood was collected serially from radiation-treated patients at baseline and again at 2 weeks and 4 weeks after SBRT. Renal cell carcinoma with clear cell pathology was present in all patients. The QIAamp DNA Blood Mini Kit (Qiagen) was used to prepare genomic DNA for TCR sequencing. Only samples passing all quality control checks were included in the analyses. TCR beta libraries were generated from genomic DNA with the immunoSEQ kit, following the manufacturer's recommendations. To prepare libraries, a first multiplex PCR with proprietary primers was run, followed by a second PCR that added unique barcodes, and a bead cleanup was done after each round. A positive control reaction and a negative control reaction, both provided in the kit, were run with every batch of samples. The final libraries underwent checking on an Agilent 4200 TapeStation D1000 ScreenTape, volumetric pooling, and quantification by qPCR. An Illumina NextSeq500 fitted with a MidOutput 150-cycle cartridge performed the sequencing, running 156 Read1 cycles and 15 Index1 cycles with the kit's custom primers. The pooled library was loaded at 1.0 pM with an approximately 22% PhiX control spike-in. For the original study's pipeline: Vendor-processed data were analyzed in R, and a clonotype was defined as all T cells sharing the same CDR3 nucleotide sequence. In the clone abundance analyses, frequencies in each sample were normalized to that sample's 10,000 most abundant clones. Public T cell clones, which averaged fewer than five per sample, were excluded before analysis. Tumor-enriched and baseline blood-enriched clonotypes were defined by at least a 32-fold difference in abundance between compartments. A beta-binomial differential abundance model was used to identify clonotypes that expanded or contracted between blood time points. The Baroni-Urbani and Buser coefficient was used to measure tumor-blood repertoire similarity, and groups were compared with two-tailed Wilcoxon tests in R. Held by TCRdb, this immuneACCESS table contains in-frame sequences only and omits some clones. Under half of the omission traces to an unresolved V gene where checked; the cause of the rest is unknown. Clone size and the V and J calls come from that table; the DNA yielded D and trimming. The sample data list over 35,000 clones, and 82% of these were observed just once. 25% to 35% of the sample is taken by the ten largest.

Comment on this clone: Its target antigen remains unknown. The input lacks base qualities; no much larger clone sits a single base away.

The CDR3 measures 16 amino acids from cysteine to phenylalanine. Only the CDR3 DNA stays, 48 bases, in frame from base 1. Sequences MGHRA (CDR1) and YSYEKL (CDR2) are obtained from the germline V gene. V gives up 2 bases and J gives up 4 bases, and the segment between their germline ends measures 14 bases. The chain links TRBV4-1 with TRBJ2-2, with the D gene tentatively TRBD1 or TRBD2, based on 5 matching bases in each. This clonotype was sampled from a woman in her 70s with renal cell carcinoma. Sequences were derived from blood, sampled from a patient whose treatment included radiotherapy and nephrectomy. In nucleotides, the sequence is TGCGCCAGCAGCCAAAGAGGGGCCAGCGGCACCGGGGAGCTGTTTTTT. Protein translation: CASSQRGASGTGELFF.